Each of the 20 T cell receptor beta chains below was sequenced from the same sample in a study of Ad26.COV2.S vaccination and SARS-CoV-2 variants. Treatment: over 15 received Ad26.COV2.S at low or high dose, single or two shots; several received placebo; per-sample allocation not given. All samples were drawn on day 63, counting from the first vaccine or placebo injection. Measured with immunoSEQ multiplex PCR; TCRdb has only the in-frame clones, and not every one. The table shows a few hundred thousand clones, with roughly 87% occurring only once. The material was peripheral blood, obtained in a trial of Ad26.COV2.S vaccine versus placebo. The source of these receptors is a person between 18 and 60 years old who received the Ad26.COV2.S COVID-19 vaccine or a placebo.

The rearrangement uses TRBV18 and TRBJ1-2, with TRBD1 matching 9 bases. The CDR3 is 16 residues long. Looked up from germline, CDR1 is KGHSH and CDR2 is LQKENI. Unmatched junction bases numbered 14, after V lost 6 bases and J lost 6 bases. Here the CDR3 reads CASSPRPGQGVDGYTF. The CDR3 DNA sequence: TGTGCCAGCTCGCCTCGTCCGGGACAGGGCGTCGATGGCTACACCTTC. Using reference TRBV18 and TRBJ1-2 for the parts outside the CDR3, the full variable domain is NAGVMQNPRHLVRRRGQEARLRCSPMKGHSHVYWYRQLPEEGLKFMVYLQKENIIDESGMPKERFSAEFPKEGPSILRIQQVVRGDSAAYFCASSPRPGQGVDGYTFGSGTRLTVV.

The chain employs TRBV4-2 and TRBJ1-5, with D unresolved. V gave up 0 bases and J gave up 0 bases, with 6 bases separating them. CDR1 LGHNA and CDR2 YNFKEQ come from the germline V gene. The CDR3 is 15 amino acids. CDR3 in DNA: TGTGCCAGCAGCCAAGATTCCTATAGCAATCAGCCCCAGCATTTT. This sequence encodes CASSQDSYSNQPQHF.

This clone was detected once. Here the CDR3 DNA reads TGTGCCAGCAGCGGGGGACAGAAAGCCTACGAGCAGTACTTC. This sequence encodes CASSGGQKAYEQYF. The chain combines TRBV9 with TRBJ2-7; 7 nucleotides line up with TRBD1. Germline trimming cut 3 bases from V and 2 bases from J; bases unmatched to any gene: 5. The CDR3 consists of 14 residues. Germline CDR1 reads SGDLS; CDR2 reads YYNGEE.

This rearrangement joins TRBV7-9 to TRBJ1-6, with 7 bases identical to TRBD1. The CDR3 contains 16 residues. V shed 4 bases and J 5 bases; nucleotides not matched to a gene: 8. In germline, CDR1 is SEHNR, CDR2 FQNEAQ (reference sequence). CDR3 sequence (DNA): TGTGCCAGCAGCTCCCCTCTAACAGGGGATAATTCACCCCTCCACTTT. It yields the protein CASSSPLTGDNSPLHF. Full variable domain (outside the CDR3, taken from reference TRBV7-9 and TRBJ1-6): DTGVSQNPRHKITKRGQNVTFRCDPISEHNRLYWYRQTLGQGPEFLTYFQNEAQLEKSRLLSDRFSAERPKGSFSTLEIQRTEQGDSAMYLCASSSPLTGDNSPLHFGNGTRLTVT.

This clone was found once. This CDR3 reads CASSGLQETQYF. CDR3 DNA sequence: TGTGCCAGCAGTGGACTCCAAGAGACCCAGTACTTC. The rearrangement joins TRBV2 to TRBJ2-5; D gene unclear. In germline, CDR1 is SNHLY, CDR2 FYNNEI. V dropped 4 bases and J dropped 1 base, with 4 bases sitting between them. The CDR3 covers 12 residues.

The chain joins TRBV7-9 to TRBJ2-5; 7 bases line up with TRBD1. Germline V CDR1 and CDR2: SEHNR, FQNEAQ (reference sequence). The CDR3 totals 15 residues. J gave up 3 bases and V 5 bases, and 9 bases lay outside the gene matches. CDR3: CASSGKQGVKETQYF. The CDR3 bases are TGTGCCAGCAGCGGGAAGCAGGGGGTCAAAGAGACCCAGTACTTC.

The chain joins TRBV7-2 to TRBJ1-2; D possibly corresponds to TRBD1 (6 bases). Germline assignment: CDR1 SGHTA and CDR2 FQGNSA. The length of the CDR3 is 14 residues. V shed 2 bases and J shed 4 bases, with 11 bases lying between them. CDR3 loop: CASSLTGLVYGYTF. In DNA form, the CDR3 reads TGTGCCAGCAGCTTAACAGGGCTCGTCTATGGCTACACCTTC.

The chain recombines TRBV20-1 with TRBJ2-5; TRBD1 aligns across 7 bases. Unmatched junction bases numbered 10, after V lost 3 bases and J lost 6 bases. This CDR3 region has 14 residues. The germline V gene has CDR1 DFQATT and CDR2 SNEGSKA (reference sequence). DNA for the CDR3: TGCAGTGCTAGTCTATCGGGACAGATGAAGACCCAGTACTTC. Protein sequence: CSASLSGQMKTQYF.

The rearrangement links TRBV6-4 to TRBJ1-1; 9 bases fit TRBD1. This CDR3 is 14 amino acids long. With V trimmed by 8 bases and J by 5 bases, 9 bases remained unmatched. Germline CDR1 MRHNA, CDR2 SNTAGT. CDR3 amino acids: CASGNRGRNTEAFF. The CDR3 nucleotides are TGTGCCAGCGGAAACAGGGGGCGGAATACTGAAGCTTTCTTT.

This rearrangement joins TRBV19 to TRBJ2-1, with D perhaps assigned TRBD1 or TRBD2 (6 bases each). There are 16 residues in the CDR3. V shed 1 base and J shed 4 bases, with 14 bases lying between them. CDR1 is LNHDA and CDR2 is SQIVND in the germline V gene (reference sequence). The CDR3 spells CASSIARRGTYNEQFF. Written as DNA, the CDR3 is TGTGCCAGTAGTATAGCTCGTAGGGGGACTTACAATGAGCAGTTCTTC.

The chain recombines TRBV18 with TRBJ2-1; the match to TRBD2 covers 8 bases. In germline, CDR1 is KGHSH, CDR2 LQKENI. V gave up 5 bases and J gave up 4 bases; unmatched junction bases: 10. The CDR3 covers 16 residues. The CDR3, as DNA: TGTGCCAGCTCAGTTAGCGGGGTTCTCCGGTACAATGAGCAGTTCTTC. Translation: CASSVSGVLRYNEQFF.

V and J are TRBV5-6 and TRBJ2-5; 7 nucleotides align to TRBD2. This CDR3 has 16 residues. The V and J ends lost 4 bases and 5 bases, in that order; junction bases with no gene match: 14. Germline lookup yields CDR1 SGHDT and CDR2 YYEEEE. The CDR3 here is CASSKAGVGGVETQYF. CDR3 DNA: TGTGCCAGCAGCAAGGCGGGAGTGGGGGGGGTTGAGACCCAGTACTTC.

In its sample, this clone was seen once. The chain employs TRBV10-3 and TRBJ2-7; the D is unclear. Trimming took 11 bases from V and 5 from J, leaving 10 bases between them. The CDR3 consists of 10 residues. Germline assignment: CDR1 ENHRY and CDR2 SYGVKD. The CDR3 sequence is CAAAENEQYF. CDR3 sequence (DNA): TGTGCCGCCGCGGAGAACGAGCAGTACTTC.

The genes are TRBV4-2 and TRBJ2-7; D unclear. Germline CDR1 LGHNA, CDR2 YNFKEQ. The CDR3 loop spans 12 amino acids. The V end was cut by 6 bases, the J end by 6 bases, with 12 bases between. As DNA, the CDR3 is TGTGCCAGCAGTAATCAGCTTGGCGAGCAGTACTTC. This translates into CASSNQLGEQYF.

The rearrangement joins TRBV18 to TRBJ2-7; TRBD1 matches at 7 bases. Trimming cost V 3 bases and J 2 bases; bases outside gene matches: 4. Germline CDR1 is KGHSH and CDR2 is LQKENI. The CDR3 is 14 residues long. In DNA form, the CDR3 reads TGTGCCAGCTCACCGATGGGGACAGCCTACGAGCAGTACTTC. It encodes CASSPMGTAYEQYF.

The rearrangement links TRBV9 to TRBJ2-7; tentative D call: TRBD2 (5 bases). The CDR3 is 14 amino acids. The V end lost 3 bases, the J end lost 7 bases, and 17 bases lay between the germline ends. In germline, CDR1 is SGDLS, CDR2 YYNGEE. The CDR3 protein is CASSGTPGSGEQYF. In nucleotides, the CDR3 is TGTGCCAGCAGCGGGACTCCCGGGTCGGGTGAGCAGTACTTC.

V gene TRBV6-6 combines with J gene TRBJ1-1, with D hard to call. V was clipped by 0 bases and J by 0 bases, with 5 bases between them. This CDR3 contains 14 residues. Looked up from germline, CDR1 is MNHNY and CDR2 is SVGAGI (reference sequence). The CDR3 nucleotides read TGTGCCAGCAGTTACTCAGGACTGAACACTGAAGCTTTCTTT. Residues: CASSYSGLNTEAFF.

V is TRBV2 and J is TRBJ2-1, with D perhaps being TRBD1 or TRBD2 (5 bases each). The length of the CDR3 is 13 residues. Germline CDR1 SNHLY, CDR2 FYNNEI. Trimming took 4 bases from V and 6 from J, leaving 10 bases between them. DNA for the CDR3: TGTGCCAGCAGTGCAACAGGAGGCAATGAGCAGTTCTTC. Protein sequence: CASSATGGNEQFF.

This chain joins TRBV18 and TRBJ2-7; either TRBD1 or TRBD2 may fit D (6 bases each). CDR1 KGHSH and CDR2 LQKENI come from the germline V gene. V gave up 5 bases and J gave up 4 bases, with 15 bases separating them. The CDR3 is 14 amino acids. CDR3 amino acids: CASSTGSQGYEQYF. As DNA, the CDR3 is TGTGCCAGCTCAACCGGGAGCCAGGGGTACGAGCAGTACTTC.

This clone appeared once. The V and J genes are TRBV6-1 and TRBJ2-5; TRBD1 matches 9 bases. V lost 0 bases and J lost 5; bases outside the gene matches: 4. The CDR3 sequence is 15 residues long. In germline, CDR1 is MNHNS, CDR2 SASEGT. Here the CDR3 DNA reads TGTGCCAGCAGTGAAGCCGGGACAGGGACCGAGACCCAGTACTTC. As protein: CASSEAGTGTETQYF.